The 20 T cell receptor beta chains given below trace back to one sample, sequenced in a study of cytomegalovirus exposure and HLA in healthy donors. Researchers ran the PCR with 60 Vbeta and 13 Jbeta primers. Assay: immunoSEQ multiplex PCR; the TCRdb copy retains only in-frame clones and omits some. This table has some 170,000 clones, roughly 72% appearing once. Input material: PBMCs. Receptor source: a woman aged 40-49 years in good health and CMV-seronegative.

This clone was recorded once. The chain couples TRBV15 to TRBJ1-3, with 9 bases fitting TRBD1. The CDR3 has 16 amino acids. CDR1 and CDR2 from the germline V gene are LNHNV and YYDKDF (reference sequence). After removal of 3 bases from V and 0 bases from J, the junction contained 3 bases not matched to a gene. The CDR3 DNA is TGTGCCACCAGCAGGACAGGGGGTCGCTCTGGAAACACCATATATTTT. Its translation: CATSRTGGRSGNTIYF.

This clone was found a few times. The chain employs TRBV19 and TRBJ2-1; possible D gene TRBD1, 6 bases. This CDR3 is built from 16 residues. Germline loops: CDR1 LNHDA, CDR2 SQIVND (reference sequence). V shed 5 bases and J shed 8 bases, with 22 bases lying between them. The CDR3 loop reads CASSEWTEKGVDEQFF. DNA for the CDR3: TGTGCCAGTAGTGAATGGACAGAGAAGGGTGTGGATGAGCAGTTCTTC. Drawing the rest from reference TRBV19 and TRBJ2-1, the complete variable domain is DGGITQSPKYLFRKEGQNVTLSCEQNLNHDAMYWYRQDPGQGLRLIYYSQIVNDFQKGDIAEGYSVSREKKESFPLTVTSAQKNPTAFYLCASSEWTEKGVDEQFFGPGTRLTVL.

The chain has TRBV19 and TRBJ2-5, with a possible D match to TRBD1 (5 bases). Trimming took off 5 bases at V and 5 bases at J, with 15 bases between the two ends. Germline V gives CDR1 LNHDA, CDR2 SQIVND (reference sequence). The CDR3 spans 14 residues. CDR3 nucleotides: TGTGCCAGTAGTCCCTCAGGGAATGGCGAGACCCAGTACTTC. Its translation: CASSPSGNGETQYF.

This chain joins TRBV6-1 and TRBJ1-1, with 9 bases fitting TRBD1. This CDR3 contains 16 residues. With V trimmed by 4 bases and J by 4 bases, 10 bases remained unmatched. Germline V gene lookup returns CDR1 MNHNS and CDR2 SASEGT. The CDR3 DNA sequence: TGTGCCAGCAGTGGACCCGACAGGGGGGGTGGCACTGAAGCTTTCTTT. It is translated as CASSGPDRGGGTEAFF.

Notes on this clone: Relative to the germline gene, one junction end is altered; a read error may explain this. The chain uses TRBV7-3 and TRBJ2-1; D is possibly TRBD1 (6 bases). CDR1 and CDR2 (germline): SGHTA, FQGTGA. The CDR3 totals 16 residues. The CDR3 DNA sequence: TGTGCCAGCAGTTTAAAGGGGCCAGGGAAGGGGGATGAGCAGTTCTTC. Its translation: CASSLKGPGKGDEQFF.

The rearrangement joins TRBV11-1 to TRBJ2-7; 7 bases are shared with TRBD1. CDR3 size: 12 residues. The V and J ends lost 5 bases and 5 bases, in that order; junction bases with no gene match: 3. In germline, CDR1 is SGHAT, CDR2 FQDESV (reference sequence). CDR3 sequence reads: CASSRDRDEQYF. The CDR3 DNA is TGTGCCAGCAGCCGTGACAGGGACGAGCAGTACTTC. Drawing the rest from reference TRBV11-1 and TRBJ2-7, the complete variable domain is EAEVAQSPRYKITEKSQAVAFWCDPISGHATLYWYRQILGQGPELLVQFQDESVVDDSQLPKDRFSAERLKGVDSTLKIQPAELGDSAMYLCASSRDRDEQYFGPGTRLTVT.

The chain links TRBV13 to TRBJ2-3; 7 bases align to TRBD2. The CDR3 extends over 16 amino acids. The germline V gene encodes CDR1 PRHDT and CDR2 FYEKMQ (reference sequence). J lost 4 bases, V lost 0 bases, and 7 bases had no gene match. The CDR3: CASSLGGGRVADTQYF. CDR3 DNA: TGTGCCAGCAGCTTAGGCGGCGGGAGAGTTGCAGATACGCAGTATTTT.

The J gene is TRBJ1-1, the V gene TRBV29-1; 7 positions agree with TRBD1. Germline loops: CDR1 SQVTM, CDR2 ANQGSEA. The V gene end was trimmed by 4 bases and the J gene end by 7 bases; junction bases not matched to a gene: 3. The CDR3 has 11 amino acids. The CDR3 spells CSVGQGGEAFF. DNA for the CDR3: TGCAGCGTTGGACAGGGAGGTGAAGCTTTCTTT.

The chain uses TRBV7-2 and TRBJ2-7; D gene uncertain. The germline V gene has CDR1 SGHTA and CDR2 FQGNSA. V shed 1 base and J shed 2 bases, with 3 bases lying between them. This CDR3 is 12 amino acids long. CDR3 amino acids: CASSLEPYEQYF. CDR3 coding DNA: TGTGCCAGCAGCTTAGAGCCCTACGAGCAGTACTTC.

This clone was picked up a small number of times. The chain uses TRBV11-3 and TRBJ1-1, with a tentative D call TRBD1 (6 bases). The CDR3 spans 13 residues. Deletions cut 7 bases from V and 3 bases from J, with 12 bases between. The germline gives CDR1 SGHNT, CDR2 YENEEA. CDR3 in DNA: TGTGCCAGCACCCCTGGGGGCGACACTGAAGCTTTCTTT. As protein: CASTPGGDTEAFF.

CDR3 sequence (DNA): TGTGCCAGCAGCCCGTCGGGGACAGGGCCGGTGGGAGAAAAACTGTTTTTT. It yields the protein CASSPSGTGPVGEKLFF. The chain employs TRBV5-8 and TRBJ1-4; 9 nucleotides match TRBD1. This CDR3 is built from 17 residues. The V gene end was trimmed by 4 bases and the J gene end by 8 bases; junction bases not matched to a gene: 15. The germline V gene has CDR1 SGHTS and CDR2 YDEGEE. Looking up the rest from reference TRBV5-8 and TRBJ1-4 gives the full variable domain: EAGVTQSPTHLIKTRGQQATLRCSPISGHTSVYWYQQALGLGLQFLLWYDEGEERNRGNFPPRFSGRQFPNYSSELNVNALELEDSALYLCASSPSGTGPVGEKLFFGSGTQLSVL.

The chain's CDR3 is CASSLVLGLAGLAGELFF. CDR3 sequence (DNA): TGTGCCAGCAGTTTAGTCCTAGGACTAGCGGGACTGGCCGGGGAGCTGTTTTTT. The chain recombines TRBV27 with TRBJ2-2; 12 bases agree with TRBD2. Per germline, CDR1 MNHEY and CDR2 SMNVEV (reference sequence). The length of the CDR3 is 18 residues. After removal of 2 bases from V and 6 bases from J, the junction contained 10 bases not matched to a gene.

The sample holds one count of this clone. The chain couples TRBV7-8 to TRBJ2-1, with a possible D match to TRBD1 (8 bases). Germline-derived CDR1 and CDR2 are SGHVS and FQNEAQ. The CDR3 is 15 residues long. V lost 1 base, J lost 4 bases, and 11 bases lay in between. The CDR3 DNA sequence: TGTGCCAGCAGCTTAGTACAGGGGGGGTACAATGAGCAGTTCTTC. It codes for CASSLVQGGYNEQFF.

The chain has TRBV7-2 and TRBJ2-7; D uncertain. CDR1 is SGHTA and CDR2 is FQGNSA in the germline V gene. V was trimmed by 2 bases and J by 3 bases, leaving 8 bases between them. The CDR3 extends over 13 amino acids. CDR3 DNA sequence: TGTGCCAGCAGCTTAAACCCAGGCTACGAGCAGTACTTC. This sequence encodes CASSLNPGYEQYF.

The rearrangement links TRBV28 to TRBJ1-3; 9 positions agree with TRBD1. CDR1 is MDHEN, CDR2 SYDVKM, per germline. The V gene end was trimmed by 3 bases and the J gene end by 2 bases; junction bases not matched to a gene: 20. The CDR3 length is 21 residues. The CDR3 protein is CASSLESPGTGTSRAGNTIYF. The CDR3 DNA is TGTGCCAGCAGTTTGGAGAGCCCCGGGACAGGGACTTCCCGGGCTGGAAACACCATATATTTT.

This rearrangement joins TRBV5-1 to TRBJ1-1, with D uncertain. Germline CDR1 is SGHRS and CDR2 is YFSETQ. This CDR3 region has 15 residues. The V end was cut by 0 bases, the J end by 2 bases, with 11 bases between. In DNA form, the CDR3 reads TGCGCCAGCAGCTTGGAGGGAGGTAGAAACACTGAAGCTTTCTTT. Encoded protein: CASSLEGGRNTEAFF.

This clone was counted between two and nine times. J is TRBJ1-2 and V is TRBV11-3; a weak D match, TRBD1 (6 bases). CDR1 is SGHNT and CDR2 is YENEEA in the germline V gene. This CDR3 spans 13 amino acids. The germline V and J ends were trimmed by 7 bases and 8 bases, with 17 bases remaining between them. CDR3 in DNA: TGTGCCAGCACCCTGGGGGGGACAAAGGGCTACACCTTC. This translates into CASTLGGTKGYTF.

The V call is TRBV7-9, the J call TRBJ1-1; 9 positions match TRBD1. Trimming took 5 bases from V and 5 from J; bases not matched to a gene: 9. The CDR3 extends over 15 amino acids. Germline V lookup: CDR1 SEHNR, CDR2 FQNEAQ (reference sequence). The chain's CDR3 is CASSAHDRGRTEAFF. The CDR3 region has the DNA TGTGCCAGCAGCGCGCACGACAGGGGGAGGACTGAAGCTTTCTTT.

CDR3 amino acids: CASSKPTTEAFF. DNA of the CDR3: TGTGCCAGCAGTAAGCCCACCACTGAAGCTTTCTTT. This chain joins TRBV6-5 and TRBJ1-1; D gene uncertain. The CDR3 spans 12 residues. Germline assignment: CDR1 MNHEY and CDR2 SVGAGI. With 5 bases removed from V and 4 bases from J, the gap between germline ends came to 8 bases.

This chain uses TRBV25-1 with TRBJ1-1, with D possibly TRBD1 on 5 matching bases. Trimming removed 2 bases at V and 3 bases at J, with 10 bases between. The CDR3 contains 14 residues. Germline CDR1 reads MGHDK; CDR2 reads SYGVNS. The CDR3 DNA reads as TGTGCCAGCAGTGAACATGGAGGGGACACTGAAGCTTTCTTT. This translates into CASSEHGGDTEAFF.